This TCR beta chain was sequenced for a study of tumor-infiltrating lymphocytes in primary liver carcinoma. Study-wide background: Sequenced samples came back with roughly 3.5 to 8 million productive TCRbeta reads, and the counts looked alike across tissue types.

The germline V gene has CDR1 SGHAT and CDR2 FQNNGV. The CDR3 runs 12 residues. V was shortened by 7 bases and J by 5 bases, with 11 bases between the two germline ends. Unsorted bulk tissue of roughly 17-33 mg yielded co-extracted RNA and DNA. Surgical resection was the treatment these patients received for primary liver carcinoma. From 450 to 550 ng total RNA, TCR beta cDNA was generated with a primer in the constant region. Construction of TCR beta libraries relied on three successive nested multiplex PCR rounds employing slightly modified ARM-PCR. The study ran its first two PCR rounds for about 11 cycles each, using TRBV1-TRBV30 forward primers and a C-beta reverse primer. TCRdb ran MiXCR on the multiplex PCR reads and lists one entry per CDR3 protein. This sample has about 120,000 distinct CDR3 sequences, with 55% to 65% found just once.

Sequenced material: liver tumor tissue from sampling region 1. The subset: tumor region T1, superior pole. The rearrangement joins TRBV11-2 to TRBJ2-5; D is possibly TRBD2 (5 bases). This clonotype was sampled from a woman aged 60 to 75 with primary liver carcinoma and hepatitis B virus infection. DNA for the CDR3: TGTGCCAGCATCCGGGGAGCTGAGACCCAGTACTTC. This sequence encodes CASIRGAETQYF.